The T cell receptor beta chain described here comes from a study of identifying expanded T cells in peripheral blood. Study results and caveats: Clone count variance between approximately two-week samples rose with total template count.

Healthy donors had no documented immune events, such as infections, while sampled. V lost 8 bases and J 2 bases, leaving 13 bases between the germline ends. This CDR3 is built from 13 residues. The V gene's germline CDR1 is MDHEN and CDR2 SYDVKM. Repertoires were generated with immunoSEQ multiplex PCR, while TCRdb's copy carries only in-frame clones and drops some. The sample lists 80,000 to 90,000 clones, about 86% occurring once. As regards this clone: The antigen remains undetermined.

This chain links TRBV28 with TRBJ2-7; perhaps TRBD1 as D (7 bases). The material sequenced was blood. The clonotype comes from a person aged 18 to 69 in good health. The CDR3 DNA reads TGTGCCAGCGGCGGGGACAGCCCCTACGAGCAGTACTTC. As protein: CASGGDSPYEQYF.